The source of this T cell receptor (beta chain) is a study of radiotherapy plus CTLA-4 blockade in lung cancer. Whole-study context: Disease control reached less than 40%, with objective responses in over 15%.

The CDR3 covers 13 residues. CDR1 and CDR2 from the germline V gene are SGHTA and FQGNSA. V lost 2 bases, J lost 2 bases, and 6 bases lay in between. Only in-frame clones appear in the TCRdb table, and some are missing; sequencing was by immunoSEQ multiplex PCR. The table records around 77,000 clones, roughly 70% of them present only once. This sample comprised peripheral blood, obtained from a patient treated with radiotherapy plus ipilimumab. The receptor was isolated from a human donor with non-small cell lung cancer whose response to radiotherapy plus ipilimumab could not be evaluated. This sequence joins TRBV7-2 and TRBJ1-2; D is ambiguous. The DNA of the CDR3 is TGTGCCAGCAGCTTACAAAGCAACTATGGCTACACCTTC. Its translation: CASSLQSNYGYTF.